Presented here are 28 T cell receptor beta chains from one specimen sequenced in a study of T cell changes during pregnancy in multiple sclerosis. The assay was immunoSEQ multiplex PCR, and TCRdb's table has in-frame clones only and misses some. Altogether about 36,000 clones are present, approximately 92% being singletons, with the ten largest covering 1.2%. The material sequenced was PBMCs (not recorded whether the cells were cultured). These receptors were obtained from a female donor with multiple sclerosis, enrolled in a pregnancy study.

The CDR3 here is CASTDTMNTEAFF. CDR3 bases: TGCGCCAGCACTGACACAATGAACACTGAAGCTTTCTTT. The chain couples TRBV5-1 to TRBJ1-1; D remains unclear. CDR3 size: 13 residues. The V end was cut by 6 bases, the J end by 0 bases, with 9 bases between. Germline loops: CDR1 SGHRS, CDR2 YFSETQ.

The CDR3 nucleotides are TGTGCCAGCAGAGAGGACAGGGGAAATGAAAAACTGTTTTTT. Translation: CASREDRGNEKLFF. The chain carries TRBV28 and TRBJ1-4; 9 nucleotides align to TRBD1. Trimming cost V 6 bases and J 5 bases; bases outside gene matches: 4. Germline CDR1 is MDHEN and CDR2 is SYDVKM. CDR3 length equals 14 residues.

The chain couples TRBV7-2 to TRBJ1-1, with TRBD1 identical over 9 bases. From germline, CDR1 is SGHTA and CDR2 FQGNSA. The length of the CDR3 is 14 residues. V trimming: 5 bases; J trimming: 4 bases; junction bases outside the gene matches: 5. CDR3 loop: CASSLQTGGTEAFF. The CDR3 coding sequence is TGTGCCAGCAGCCTTCAGACAGGGGGCACTGAAGCTTTCTTT.

V usage is TRBV30 and J usage is TRBJ1-3; possibly TRBD1 for D (5 bases). This CDR3 has 15 residues. V was pared by 0 bases and J by 4 bases, with 13 bases between. The germline V gene encodes CDR1 GTSNPN and CDR2 SVGIG (reference sequence). In DNA, the CDR3 is TGTGCCTGGAGTGTAAGGGGTACGGCCGGAAACACCATATATTTT. Translation gives CAWSVRGTAGNTIYF.

The chain recombines TRBV2 with TRBJ2-3, with 7 positions matching TRBD2. Germline assignment: CDR1 SNHLY and CDR2 FYNNEI. The CDR3 sequence is 16 residues long. V dropped 3 bases and J dropped 1; count of bases not matched to a gene: 7. The CDR3 spells CASSELGLGGTDTQYF. The CDR3 DNA reads as TGTGCCAGCAGTGAGCTAGGACTAGGCGGCACAGATACGCAGTATTTT.

This chain links TRBV29-1 with TRBJ2-7, with 8 nucleotides matching TRBD2. There are 12 residues in the CDR3. V lost 4 bases and J lost 5; bases outside the gene matches: 4. CDR1 is SQVTM and CDR2 is ANQGSEA in the germline V gene. The CDR3 protein is CSVASGSDEQYF. The DNA of the CDR3 is TGCAGCGTTGCCAGCGGGAGCGACGAGCAGTACTTC.

The rearrangement links TRBV6-4 to TRBJ2-1, with D possibly being TRBD2 (7 bases). Looked up from germline, CDR1 is MRHNA and CDR2 is SNTAGT. The CDR3 contains 15 residues. V lost 3 bases and J 6 bases, leaving 15 bases between the germline ends. CDR3 nucleotide sequence: TGTGCCAGCAGTGAAAAACAGGGAGGGGGCAATGAGCAGTTCTTC. As protein: CASSEKQGGGNEQFF.

The V and J genes are TRBV19 and TRBJ2-3; D perhaps matches TRBD2 (5 bases). The CDR3 totals 15 residues. CDR1 is LNHDA, CDR2 SQIVND, per germline (reference sequence). V was clipped by 3 bases and J by 6 bases, with 16 bases between them. The CDR3 protein is CASSMAALADDTQYF. The CDR3 DNA follows: TGTGCCAGTAGTATGGCAGCCCTAGCTGATGATACGCAGTATTTT.

CDR3 nucleotides: TGTGCCAGCTCACAGGGCTTGAACACTGAAGCTTTCTTT. It specifies CASSQGLNTEAFF. The chain carries TRBV18 and TRBJ1-1; D not resolved. The CDR3 covers 13 residues. Germline values: CDR1 KGHSH, CDR2 LQKENI. The germline V and J ends were trimmed by 4 bases and 0 bases, with 6 bases remaining between them.

This clone was recorded a few times. The V gene is TRBV27, the J gene TRBJ1-2; D remains ambiguous. This CDR3 is built from 13 residues. Trimming pared 5 bases from V and 4 bases from J, leaving 11 bases between. CDR1 and CDR2 (germline): MNHEY, SMNVEV (reference sequence). The DNA for the CDR3 is TGTGCCAGCAGTGCCTCGGGAGGCTATGGCTACACCTTC. This encodes CASSASGGYGYTF.

The chain has TRBV6-5 and TRBJ2-7; D is undetermined. The V end lost 3 bases, the J end lost 2 bases, and 8 bases lay between the germline ends. CDR3 length equals 13 residues. CDR1 is MNHEY and CDR2 is SVGAGI in the germline V gene. The CDR3 coding sequence is TGTGCCAGCAGTTATAGGTGGGCCTACGAGCAGTACTTC. Translating gives CASSYRWAYEQYF.

The J gene is TRBJ2-1, the V gene TRBV19; D gene uncertain. Per germline, CDR1 LNHDA and CDR2 SQIVND (reference sequence). Trimming shortened V by 3 bases and J by 8 bases, and 5 bases separated the two germline ends. The CDR3 runs to 11 residues. This CDR3 is CASSIRDEQFF. CDR3 coding DNA: TGTGCCAGTAGTATTAGGGATGAGCAGTTCTTC.

This sequence joins TRBV7-2 and TRBJ2-7, with D possibly matching TRBD2 (5 bases). The germline V and J ends were trimmed by 5 bases and 6 bases, with 20 bases remaining between them. Germline V lookup: CDR1 SGHTA, CDR2 FQGNSA. This CDR3 has 15 amino acids. The CDR3 region is CASSVVEGSGREQYF. CDR3 nucleotide sequence: TGTGCCAGCAGCGTTGTAGAGGGTTCAGGCCGCGAGCAGTACTTC. Together with reference TRBV7-2 and TRBJ2-7, the CDR3 gives the full variable domain: GAGVSQSPSNKVTEKGKDVELRCDPISGHTALYWYRQSLGQGLEFLIYFQGNSAPDKSGLPSDRFSAERTGGSVSTLTIQRTQQEDSAVYLCASSVVEGSGREQYFGPGTRLTVT.

This rearrangement joins TRBV5-1 to TRBJ1-1; D remains ambiguous. Germline loops: CDR1 SGHRS, CDR2 YFSETQ. The length of the CDR3 is 16 residues. Trimming cost V 2 bases and J 5 bases, with 19 bases left between them. CDR3 in amino acids: CASSFRGIAGGTEAFF. The CDR3 DNA sequence: TGCGCCAGCAGCTTCCGGGGAATAGCGGGAGGAACTGAAGCTTTCTTT.

The chain couples TRBV7-9 to TRBJ1-2; the D gene is possibly TRBD1 (5 bases). The V end was cut by 5 bases, the J end by 6 bases, with 13 bases between. The CDR3 totals 13 residues. Germline loops: CDR1 SEHNR, CDR2 FQNEAQ (reference sequence). Here the CDR3 DNA reads TGTGCCAGCAGCACCGGAGGGGAGGATGGCTACACCTTC. Translating gives CASSTGGEDGYTF.

This clone was detected once. This chain joins TRBV11-2 and TRBJ2-1, with D maybe TRBD2 (6 bases). This CDR3 spans 16 amino acids. Deletions cut 5 bases from V and 4 bases from J, with 18 bases between. Germline CDR1 reads SGHAT; CDR2 reads FQNNGV. The CDR3: CASSPPTSFVYNEQFF. The CDR3 nucleotides read TGTGCCAGCAGCCCGCCTACTAGCTTCGTATACAATGAGCAGTTCTTC.

The rearrangement joins TRBV4-2 to TRBJ1-1, with D possibly TRBD1 on 6 matching bases. Trimming shortened V by 4 bases and J by 4 bases, and 13 bases separated the two germline ends. Germline values: CDR1 LGHNA, CDR2 YNFKEQ. CDR3 length: 14 amino acids. Here the CDR3 DNA reads TGTGCCAGCAGCCTGAATGGGGGGCTCACTGAAGCTTTCTTT. This sequence encodes CASSLNGGLTEAFF.

The J gene is TRBJ1-2, the V gene TRBV5-6; 7 nucleotides agree with TRBD1. This CDR3 is 13 amino acids long. The trim removed 4 bases at V and 7 bases at J, leaving 7 bases unmatched. Germline V gives CDR1 SGHDT, CDR2 YYEEEE. CDR3 residues: CASSPWTGSGYTF. CDR3 sequence (DNA): TGTGCCAGCAGCCCCTGGACAGGTTCTGGCTACACCTTC.

V gene TRBV27 combines with J gene TRBJ2-7, with D tentatively TRBD1 or TRBD2 (5 bases each). The germline gives CDR1 MNHEY, CDR2 SMNVEV (reference sequence). CDR3 length equals 13 residues. The V end lost 1 base, the J end lost 3 bases, and 7 bases lay between the germline ends. CDR3: CASSLWDGYEQYF. As DNA, the CDR3 is TGTGCCAGCAGTTTATGGGACGGCTACGAGCAGTACTTC.

CDR3 bases: TGCGCCAGCAGCCAGGCCGACAGGGCGGGCACTGAAGCTTTCTTT. This translates into CASSQADRAGTEAFF. The chain employs TRBV4-1 and TRBJ1-1, with 7 bases that match TRBD1. Germline loops: CDR1 MGHRA, CDR2 YSYEKL. J was trimmed by 4 bases and V by 3 bases; bases with no gene match: 8. The CDR3 has 15 amino acids.

The chain has TRBV27 and TRBJ2-7; D unclear. Germline lookup yields CDR1 MNHEY and CDR2 SMNVEV (reference sequence). The CDR3 sequence is 14 residues long. Trimming cost V 3 bases and J 5 bases, with 14 bases left between them. The DNA for the CDR3 is TGTGCCAGCAGTTTCAAGGGAAGGCAGGACGAGCAGTACTTC. Amino acid sequence: CASSFKGRQDEQYF.

The chain joins TRBV5-6 to TRBJ1-2; 8 positions agree with TRBD1. V trimming: 0 bases; J trimming: 5 bases; junction bases outside the gene matches: 0. This CDR3 comprises 13 residues. Germline V gives CDR1 SGHDT, CDR2 YYEEEE. CDR3 region: CASSLGTGYGYTF. The CDR3, as DNA: TGTGCCAGCAGCTTGGGGACAGGGTATGGCTACACCTTC. Together with reference TRBV5-6 and TRBJ1-2, the CDR3 gives the full variable domain: DAGVTQSPTHLIKTRGQQVTLRCSPKSGHDTVSWYQQALGQGPQFIFQYYEEEERQRGNFPDRFSGHQFPNYSSELNVNALLLGDSALYLCASSLGTGYGYTFGSGTRLTVV.

This chain connects TRBV18 to TRBJ2-7; 10 bases map to TRBD1. The germline CDR1 and CDR2 sequences are KGHSH and LQKENI. Losses at the gene ends were 3 bases for V and 5 bases for J; bases not matched to a gene: 1. CDR3 length: 13 residues. The CDR3 protein is CASSPGQGDEQYF. DNA for the CDR3: TGTGCCAGCTCACCCGGACAGGGGGACGAGCAGTACTTC. The full variable domain, completed using reference TRBV18 and TRBJ2-7, is NAGVMQNPRHLVRRRGQEARLRCSPMKGHSHVYWYRQLPEEGLKFMVYLQKENIIDESGMPKERFSAEFPKEGPSILRIQQVVRGDSAAYFCASSPGQGDEQYFGPGTRLTVT.

CDR3 sequence (DNA): TGTGCCAGCAGTGAAGACACTGAAGCTTTCTTT. Its translation is CASSEDTEAFF. The chain uses TRBV2 and TRBJ1-1; no clear D. The CDR3 covers 11 residues. The V gene lost 1 base and the J gene lost 3 bases, with 0 bases spanning the gap. Germline V gene sequence: CDR1 SNHLY, CDR2 FYNNEI.

This clone was seen only once. V and J are TRBV4-1 and TRBJ2-3, with 10 bases identical to TRBD1. This CDR3 is built from 16 residues. V shed 2 bases, J shed 4 bases, and the junction held 6 bases outside the gene matches. In germline, CDR1 is MGHRA, CDR2 YSYEKL. CDR3 protein: CASSQRQGAVADTQYF. CDR3 DNA sequence: TGCGCCAGCAGCCAACGACAGGGGGCTGTCGCAGATACGCAGTATTTT.

Only one count was recorded for this clone. This rearrangement joins TRBV4-3 to TRBJ2-7; 10 positions agree with TRBD1. The CDR3 length is 15 residues. Germline V gene sequence: CDR1 LGHNA, CDR2 YSLEER. Trimming took 5 bases from V and 5 from J; bases not matched to a gene: 9. This CDR3 reads CASSIQGTGAHEQYF. CDR3 coding DNA: TGCGCCAGCAGCATCCAAGGGACAGGGGCCCACGAGCAGTACTTC.

This chain uses TRBV5-5 with TRBJ2-2, with TRBD1 as a possible D gene (5 bases). The V and J ends lost 0 bases and 1 base respectively, with 10 bases between them. The CDR3 sequence is 16 residues long. Germline V gives CDR1 SGHKS, CDR2 YYEKEE (reference sequence). The CDR3 bases are TGTGCCAGCAGCTTGGTCAGGGTTGGGAACACCGGGGAGCTGTTTTTT. Residues: CASSLVRVGNTGELFF. Supplemented by reference TRBV5-5 and TRBJ2-2, the full variable domain reads DAGVTQSPTHLIKTRGQQVTLRCSPISGHKSVSWYQQVLGQGPQFIFQYYEKEERGRGNFPDRFSARQFPNYSSELNVNALLLGDSALYLCASSLVRVGNTGELFFGEGSRLTVL.

This rearrangement joins TRBV30 to TRBJ2-2, with D perhaps matching TRBD2 (5 bases). This CDR3 has 14 residues. The germline CDR1 and CDR2 sequences are GTSNPN and SVGIG (reference sequence). V shed 2 bases and J shed 4 bases, with 11 bases lying between them. The CDR3: CAWSLTGVTGELFF. In DNA, the CDR3 is TGTGCCTGGAGTTTGACCGGGGTCACCGGGGAGCTGTTTTTT.